This TCR beta chain came from a study of Graves' ophthalmopathy and Graves' hyperthyroidism. Ophthalmopathy not arising within 18 months of follow-up defined hyperthyroidism as stable. Other autoimmune diseases, uncontrolled infections, pregnancy or lactation ruled patients out of participation. Findings and caveats of the study: A 13-signature model separated ophthalmopathy from stable hyperthyroidism, reaching approximately 88% sensitivity and less than 82% specificity cross-validated.

The sequenced template was RNA, covering the TCR beta CDR3 region. A first-round RT-PCR used HTBI primers, followed by a second-round multiplex PCR. In TCRdb, the multiplex PCR reads were re-called with MiXCR into one record per CDR3 protein. This sample has more than 300,000 distinct CDR3 sequences, with about 18% found just once. The CDR3 spans 15 residues. V gave up 1 base and J gave up 3 bases; unmatched junction bases: 2. Germline CDR1 is LGHDT and CDR2 is YNNKEL (reference sequence). In the case of this clonotype: The antigen remains undetermined.

This sequence originates from an adult woman with stable Graves' hyperthyroidism. Material: peripheral blood. The chain is built from TRBV3-1 and TRBJ2-7, with TRBD1 matching over 11 bases. CDR3 region: CASSQVGTGGYEQYF. The CDR3 region has the DNA TGTGCCAGCAGCCAAGTAGGGACAGGGGGCTACGAGCAGTACTTC.